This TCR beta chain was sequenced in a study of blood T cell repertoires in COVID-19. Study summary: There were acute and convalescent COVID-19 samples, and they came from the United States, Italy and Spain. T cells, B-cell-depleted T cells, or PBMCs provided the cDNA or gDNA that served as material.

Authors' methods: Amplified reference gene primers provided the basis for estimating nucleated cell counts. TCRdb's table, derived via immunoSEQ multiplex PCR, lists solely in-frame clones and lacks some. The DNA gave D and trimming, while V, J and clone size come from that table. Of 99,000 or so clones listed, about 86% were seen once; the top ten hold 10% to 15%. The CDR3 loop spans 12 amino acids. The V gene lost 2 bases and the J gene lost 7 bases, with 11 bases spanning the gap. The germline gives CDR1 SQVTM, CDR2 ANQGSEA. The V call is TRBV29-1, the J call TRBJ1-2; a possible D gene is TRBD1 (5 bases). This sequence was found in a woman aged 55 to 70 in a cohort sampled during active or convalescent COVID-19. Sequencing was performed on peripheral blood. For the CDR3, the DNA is TGCAGCGTTGAATCAGGGCAATCTGGCTACACCTTC. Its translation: CSVESGQSGYTF.